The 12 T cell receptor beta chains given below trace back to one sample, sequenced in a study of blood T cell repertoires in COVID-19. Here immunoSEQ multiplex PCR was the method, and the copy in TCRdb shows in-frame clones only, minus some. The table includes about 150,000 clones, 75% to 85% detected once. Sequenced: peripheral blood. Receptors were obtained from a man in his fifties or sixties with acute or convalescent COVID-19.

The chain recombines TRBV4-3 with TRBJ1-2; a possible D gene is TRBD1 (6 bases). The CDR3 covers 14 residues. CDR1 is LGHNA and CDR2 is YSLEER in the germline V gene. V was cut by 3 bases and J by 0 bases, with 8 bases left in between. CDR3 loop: CASSQDRANYGYTF. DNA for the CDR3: TGCGCCAGCAGCCAGGACAGAGCTAACTATGGCTACACCTTC.

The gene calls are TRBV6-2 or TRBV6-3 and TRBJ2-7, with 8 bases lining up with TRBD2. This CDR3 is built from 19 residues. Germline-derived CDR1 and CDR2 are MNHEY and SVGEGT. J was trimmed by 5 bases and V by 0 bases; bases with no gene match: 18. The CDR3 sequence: CASSYSRDGRAKYMNEQYF. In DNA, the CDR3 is TGTGCCAGCAGTTACTCGAGGGACGGGAGGGCCAAGTATATGAACGAGCAGTACTTC.

In DNA, the CDR3 is TGTGCCAGCAGCCTCTGGCCTGAAGCTTTCTTT. Its protein is CASSLWPEAFF. The genes are TRBV7-2 and TRBJ1-1, with D unclear. V gave up 5 bases and J gave up 6 bases, with 7 bases separating them. This CDR3 contains 11 residues. Germline values: CDR1 SGHTA, CDR2 FQGNSA.

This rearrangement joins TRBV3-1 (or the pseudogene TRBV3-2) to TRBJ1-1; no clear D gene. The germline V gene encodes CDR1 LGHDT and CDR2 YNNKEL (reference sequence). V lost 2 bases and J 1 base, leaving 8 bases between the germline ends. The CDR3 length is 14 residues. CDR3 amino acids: CASSQNGENTEAFF. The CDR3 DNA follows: TGTGCCAGCAGCCAAAACGGGGAGAACACTGAAGCTTTCTTT.

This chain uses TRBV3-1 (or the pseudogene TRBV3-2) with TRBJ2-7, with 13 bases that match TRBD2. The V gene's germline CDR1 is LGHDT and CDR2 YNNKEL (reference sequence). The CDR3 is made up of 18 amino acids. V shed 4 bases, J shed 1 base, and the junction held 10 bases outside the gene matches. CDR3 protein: CASSRGLAGATKSYEQYF. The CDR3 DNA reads TGTGCCAGCAGCCGAGGACTAGCGGGAGCTACGAAGTCCTACGAGCAGTACTTC.

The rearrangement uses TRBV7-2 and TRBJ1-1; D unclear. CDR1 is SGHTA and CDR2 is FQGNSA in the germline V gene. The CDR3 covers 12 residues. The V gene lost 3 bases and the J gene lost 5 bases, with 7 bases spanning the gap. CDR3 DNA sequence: TGTGCCAGCAGCTTTGCAGATACTGAAGCTTTCTTT. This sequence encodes CASSFADTEAFF.

CDR3 protein: CASRSVPYEQYF. As DNA, the CDR3 is TGTGCCAGCAGGTCCGTCCCCTACGAGCAGTACTTC. V and J are TRBV6-6 and TRBJ2-7; D not resolved. V was clipped by 6 bases and J by 2 bases, with 8 bases between them. CDR3 length: 12 amino acids. Germline V gene data show CDR1 as MNHNY and CDR2 as SVGAGI (reference sequence).

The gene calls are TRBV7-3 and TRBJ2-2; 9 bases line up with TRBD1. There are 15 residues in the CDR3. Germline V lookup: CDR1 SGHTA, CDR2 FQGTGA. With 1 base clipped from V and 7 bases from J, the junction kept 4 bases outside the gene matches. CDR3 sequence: CASSLSGQGNGELFF. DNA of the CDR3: TGTGCCAGCAGCTTAAGCGGACAGGGGAACGGGGAGCTGTTTTTT.

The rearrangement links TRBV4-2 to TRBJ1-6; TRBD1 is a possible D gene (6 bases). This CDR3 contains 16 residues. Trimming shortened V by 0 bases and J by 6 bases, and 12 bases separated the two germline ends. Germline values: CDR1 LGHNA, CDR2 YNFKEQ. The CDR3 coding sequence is TGTGCCAGCAGCCAAGATCACGCAGGGGCTAATTCACCCCTCCACTTT. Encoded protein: CASSQDHAGANSPLHF.

CDR3 nucleotides: TGCGCCAGCAGACAGGACAGGGTAGCGACTAATGAAAAACTGTTTTTT. It is translated as CASRQDRVATNEKLFF. The chain employs TRBV10-2 and TRBJ1-4; 8 nucleotides line up with TRBD1. Germline V gene data show CDR1 as WSHSY and CDR2 as SAAADI. Trimming took 6 bases from V and 2 from J; bases not matched to a gene: 8. The CDR3 extends over 16 amino acids.

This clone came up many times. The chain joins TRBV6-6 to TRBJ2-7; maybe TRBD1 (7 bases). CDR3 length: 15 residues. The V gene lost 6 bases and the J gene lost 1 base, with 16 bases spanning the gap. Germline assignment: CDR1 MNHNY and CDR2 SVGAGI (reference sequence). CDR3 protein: CASRLTGEASYEQYF. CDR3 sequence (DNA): TGTGCCAGCAGATTAACAGGGGAGGCGTCCTACGAGCAGTACTTC.

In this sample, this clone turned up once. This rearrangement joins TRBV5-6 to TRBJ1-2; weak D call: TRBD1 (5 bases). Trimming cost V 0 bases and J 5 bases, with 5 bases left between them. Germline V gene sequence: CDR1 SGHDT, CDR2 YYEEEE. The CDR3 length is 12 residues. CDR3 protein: CASSLEGYGYTF. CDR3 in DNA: TGTGCCAGCAGCTTGGAGGGGTATGGCTACACCTTC.